The TCR beta chain under discussion was sequenced for a study of OX40 agonist ivuxolimab in advanced cancers. Germline CDR1 is SGHRS and CDR2 is YFSETQ. Germline trimming cut 2 bases from V and 5 bases from J; bases unmatched to any gene: 8. This CDR3 comprises 15 residues. Here immunoSEQ multiplex PCR was the method, and the copy in TCRdb shows in-frame clones only, minus some. This table holds around 44,000 clones, 80% to 90% found once. The input for sequencing was CD4+ or CD8+ T cells sorted from blood, taken in a trial of the OX40 agonist ivuxolimab. This receptor was identified in an adult with an advanced solid tumor such as melanoma, head and neck, liver or kidney cancer. This sequence joins TRBV5-1 and TRBJ2-5, with 8 nucleotides matching TRBD2. CDR3 nucleotides: TGCGCCAGCAGCTTCGGGGGGGCCGGAATTGAGACCCAGTACTTC. It is translated as CASSFGGAGIETQYF.